This TCR beta chain was captured in a study of cytomegalovirus exposure and HLA in healthy donors. General study results and limits: TCR association rates varied by HLA locus in a later analysis, with DRB1 highest and HLA-C lowest. About 90% or about 30% of the time was how often most TCR beta V segments were productive, according to an earlier analysis. In a later analysis, HLA-associated TCR beta chains were more clonally expanded than equally common others.

About this clone: The antigen is undetermined.

The CDR3 length is 15 residues. Germline V gene lookup returns CDR1 SGHRS and CDR2 YFSETQ. V was clipped by 0 bases and J by 5 bases, with 11 bases between them. Primers for the PCR totalled 60 Vbeta and 13 Jbeta. Clones were sequenced by immunoSEQ multiplex PCR, and TCRdb holds only the in-frame ones, with some missing. Found here are under 200,000 clones, 68% of them singletons; the top ten hold roughly 1.4%. The origin of this receptor is a man between 45 and 60 years old in good health and CMV-seronegative. Sequencing was carried out using PBMCs. This rearrangement joins TRBV5-1 to TRBJ1-4; D unclear. Here the CDR3 DNA reads TGCGCCAGCAGCTTGGATAGCCCGCCCAATGAAAAACTGTTTTTT. Protein sequence: CASSLDSPPNEKLFF.